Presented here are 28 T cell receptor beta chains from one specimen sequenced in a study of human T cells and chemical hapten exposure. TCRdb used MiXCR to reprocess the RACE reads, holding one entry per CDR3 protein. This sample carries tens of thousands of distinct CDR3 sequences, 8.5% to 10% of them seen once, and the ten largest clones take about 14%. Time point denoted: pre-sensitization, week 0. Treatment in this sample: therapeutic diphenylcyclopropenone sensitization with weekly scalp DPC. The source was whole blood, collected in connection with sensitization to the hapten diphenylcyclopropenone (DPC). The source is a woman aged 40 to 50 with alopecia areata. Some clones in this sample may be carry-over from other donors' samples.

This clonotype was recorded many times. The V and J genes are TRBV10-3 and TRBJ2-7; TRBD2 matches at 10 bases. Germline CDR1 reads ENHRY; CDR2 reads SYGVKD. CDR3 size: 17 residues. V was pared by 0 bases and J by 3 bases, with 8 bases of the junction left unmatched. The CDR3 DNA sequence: TGTGCCATCAGTGAGTCGGAGGACGGGACTAGCGTCTACGAGCAGTACTTC. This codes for CAISESEDGTSVYEQYF.

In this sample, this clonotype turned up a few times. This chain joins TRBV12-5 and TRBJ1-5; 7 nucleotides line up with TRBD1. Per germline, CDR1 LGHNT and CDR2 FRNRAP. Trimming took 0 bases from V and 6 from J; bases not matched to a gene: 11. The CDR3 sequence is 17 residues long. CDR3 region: CASGLVLGQGGFQPQHF. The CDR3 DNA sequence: TGTGCTAGTGGTTTGGTACTCGGTCAGGGGGGCTTTCAGCCCCAGCATTTT.

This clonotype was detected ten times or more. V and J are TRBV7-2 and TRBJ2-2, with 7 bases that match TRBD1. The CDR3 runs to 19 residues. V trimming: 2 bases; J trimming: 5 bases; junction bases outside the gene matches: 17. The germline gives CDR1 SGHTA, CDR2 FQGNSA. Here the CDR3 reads CASSLPHLRQGQTTGELFF. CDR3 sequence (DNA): TGTGCCAGCAGCTTACCACACCTAAGACAGGGTCAGACTACCGGGGAGCTGTTTTTT.

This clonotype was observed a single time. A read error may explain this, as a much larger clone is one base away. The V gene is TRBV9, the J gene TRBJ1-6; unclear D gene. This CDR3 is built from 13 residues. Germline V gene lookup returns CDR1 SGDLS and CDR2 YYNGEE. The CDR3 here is CASSASSGRPPHF. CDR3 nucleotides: TGTGCCAGCAGCGCCTCATCCGGGAGACCCCCCCACTTT.

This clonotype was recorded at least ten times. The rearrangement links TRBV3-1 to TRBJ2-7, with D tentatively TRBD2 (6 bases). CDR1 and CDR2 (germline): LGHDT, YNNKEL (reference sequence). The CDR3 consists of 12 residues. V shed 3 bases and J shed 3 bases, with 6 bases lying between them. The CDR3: CASSQGGYEQYF. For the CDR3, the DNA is TGTGCCAGCAGCCAGGGGGGCTACGAGCAGTACTTC.

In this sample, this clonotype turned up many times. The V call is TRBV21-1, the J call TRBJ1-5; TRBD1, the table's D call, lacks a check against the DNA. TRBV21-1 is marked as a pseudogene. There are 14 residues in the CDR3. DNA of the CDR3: TGTGCCAGCAGCAAAGAGGGGGGCAATCAGCCCCAGCATTTT. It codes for CASSKEGGNQPQHF.

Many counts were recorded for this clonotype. CDR3 loop: CASRSAGVGTDTQYF. The CDR3 region has the DNA TGTGCCAGCAGATCAGCGGGGGTGGGCACAGATACGCAGTATTTT. The chain employs TRBV12-3 or TRBV12-4 and TRBJ2-3; TRBD2 aligns across 8 bases. The V segment lost 6 bases and the J segment 1 base; nucleotides outside the gene matches: 6. The CDR3 is 15 residues long.

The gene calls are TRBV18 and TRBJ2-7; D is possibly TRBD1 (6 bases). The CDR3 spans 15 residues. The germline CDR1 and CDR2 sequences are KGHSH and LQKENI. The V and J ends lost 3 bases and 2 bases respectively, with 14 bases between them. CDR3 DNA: TGTGCCAGCTCACCCGGGAACAGGGATACCTACGAGCAGTACTTC. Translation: CASSPGNRDTYEQYF.

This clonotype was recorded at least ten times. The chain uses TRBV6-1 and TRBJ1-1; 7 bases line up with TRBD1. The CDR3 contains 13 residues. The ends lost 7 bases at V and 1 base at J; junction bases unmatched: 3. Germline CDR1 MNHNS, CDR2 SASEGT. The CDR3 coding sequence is TGTGCCAGCACCCGGACAGGGAACACTGAAGCTTTCTTT. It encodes CASTRTGNTEAFF.

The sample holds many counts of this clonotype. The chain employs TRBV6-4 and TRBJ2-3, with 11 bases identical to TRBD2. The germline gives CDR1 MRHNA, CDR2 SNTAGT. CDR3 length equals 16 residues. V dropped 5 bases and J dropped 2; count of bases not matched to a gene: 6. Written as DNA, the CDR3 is TGTGCCAGCAGTCCCGGGACTAGCGGACCCACAGATACGCAGTATTTT. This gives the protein CASSPGTSGPTDTQYF.

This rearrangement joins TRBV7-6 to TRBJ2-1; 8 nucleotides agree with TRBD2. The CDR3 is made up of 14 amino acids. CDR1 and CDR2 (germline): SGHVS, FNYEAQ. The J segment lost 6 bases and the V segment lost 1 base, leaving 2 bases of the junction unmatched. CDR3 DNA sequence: TGTGCCAGCAGCTTAGATAGCGGGGTCAATGAGCAGTTCTTC. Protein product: CASSLDSGVNEQFF.

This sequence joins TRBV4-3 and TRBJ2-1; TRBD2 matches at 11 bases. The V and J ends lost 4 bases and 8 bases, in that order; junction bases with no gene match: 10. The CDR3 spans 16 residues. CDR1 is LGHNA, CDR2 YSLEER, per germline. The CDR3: CASSPLAGGPRDEQFF. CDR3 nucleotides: TGCGCCAGCAGCCCCCTAGCGGGGGGCCCTAGGGATGAGCAGTTCTTC.

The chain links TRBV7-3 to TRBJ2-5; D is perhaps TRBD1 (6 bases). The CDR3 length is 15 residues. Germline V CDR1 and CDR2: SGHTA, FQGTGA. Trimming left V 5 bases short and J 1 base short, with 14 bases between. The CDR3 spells CASSQTGTPQETQYF. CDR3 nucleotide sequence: TGTGCCAGCAGCCAAACGGGGACACCCCAAGAGACCCAGTACTTC.

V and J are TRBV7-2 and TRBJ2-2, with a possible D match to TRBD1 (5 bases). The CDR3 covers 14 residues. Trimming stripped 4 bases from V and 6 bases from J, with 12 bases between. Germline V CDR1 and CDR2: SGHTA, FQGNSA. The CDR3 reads CASSSGKWAGELFF. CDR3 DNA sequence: TGTGCCAGCAGCTCAGGGAAGTGGGCCGGGGAGCTGTTTTTT.

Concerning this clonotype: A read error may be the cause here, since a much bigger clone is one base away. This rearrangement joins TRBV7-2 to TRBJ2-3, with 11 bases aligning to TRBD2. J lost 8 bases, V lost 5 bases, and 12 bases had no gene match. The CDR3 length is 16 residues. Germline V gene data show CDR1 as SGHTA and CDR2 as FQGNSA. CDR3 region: CTSSHRVAGGRGTQYF. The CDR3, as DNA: TGTACCAGCAGCCACCGGGTAGCGGGGGGGAGGGGTACGCAGTATTTT.

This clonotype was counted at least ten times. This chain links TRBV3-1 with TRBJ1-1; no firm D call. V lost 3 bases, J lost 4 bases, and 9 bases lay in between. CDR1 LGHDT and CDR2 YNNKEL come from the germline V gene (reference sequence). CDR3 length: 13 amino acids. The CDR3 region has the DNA TGTGCCAGCAGCCAGGGGTCGGGCACTGAAGCTTTCTTT. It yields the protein CASSQGSGTEAFF.

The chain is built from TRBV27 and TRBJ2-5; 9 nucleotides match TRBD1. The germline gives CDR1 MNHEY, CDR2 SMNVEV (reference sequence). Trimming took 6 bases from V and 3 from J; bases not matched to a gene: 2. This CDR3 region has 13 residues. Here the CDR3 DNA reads TGTGCCAGCAGGGGGACAGGGAAAGAGACCCAGTACTTC. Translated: CASRGTGKETQYF.

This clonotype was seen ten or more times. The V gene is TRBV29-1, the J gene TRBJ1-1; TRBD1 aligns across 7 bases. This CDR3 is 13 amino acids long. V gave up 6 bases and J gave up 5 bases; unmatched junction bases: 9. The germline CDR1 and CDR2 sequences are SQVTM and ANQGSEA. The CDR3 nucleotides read TGCAGCGTCCCACTCACAGGGGAGACTGAAGCTTTCTTT. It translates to CSVPLTGETEAFF. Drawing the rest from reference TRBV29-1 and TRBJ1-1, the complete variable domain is SAVISQKPSRDICQRGTSLTIQCQVDSQVTMMFWYRQQPGQSLTLIATANQGSEATYESGFVIDKFPISRPNLTFSTLTVSNMSPEDSSIYLCSVPLTGETEAFFGQGTRLTVV.

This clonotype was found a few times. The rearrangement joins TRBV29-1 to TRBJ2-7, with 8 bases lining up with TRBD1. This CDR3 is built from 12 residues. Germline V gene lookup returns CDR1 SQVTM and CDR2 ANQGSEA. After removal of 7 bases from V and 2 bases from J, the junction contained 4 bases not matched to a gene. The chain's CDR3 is CSGGQAPYEQYF. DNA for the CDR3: TGCAGCGGGGGACAGGCGCCCTACGAGCAGTACTTC.

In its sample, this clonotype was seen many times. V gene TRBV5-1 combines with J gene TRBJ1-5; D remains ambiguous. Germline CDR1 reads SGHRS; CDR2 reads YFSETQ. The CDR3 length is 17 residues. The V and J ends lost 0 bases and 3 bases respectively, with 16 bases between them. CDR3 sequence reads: CASSLGSAEASNQPQHF. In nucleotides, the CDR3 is TGCGCCAGCAGCTTGGGATCGGCAGAGGCCTCCAATCAGCCCCAGCATTTT.

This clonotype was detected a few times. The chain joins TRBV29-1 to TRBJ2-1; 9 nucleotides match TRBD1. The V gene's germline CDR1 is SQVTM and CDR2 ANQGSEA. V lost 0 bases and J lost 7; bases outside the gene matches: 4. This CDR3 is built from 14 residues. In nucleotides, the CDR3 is TGCAGCGTTGAAGAGGGACAGGGAGGGAATGAGCAGTTCTTC. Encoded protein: CSVEEGQGGNEQFF.

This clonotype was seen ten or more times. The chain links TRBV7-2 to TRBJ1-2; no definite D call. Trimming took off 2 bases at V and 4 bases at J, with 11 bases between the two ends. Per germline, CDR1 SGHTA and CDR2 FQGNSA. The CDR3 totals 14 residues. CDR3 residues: CASSLSGVGYGYTF. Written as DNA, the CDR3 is TGTGCCAGCAGCTTATCGGGAGTCGGCTATGGCTACACCTTC. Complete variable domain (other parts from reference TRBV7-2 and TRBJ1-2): GAGVSQSPSNKVTEKGKDVELRCDPISGHTALYWYRQSLGQGLEFLIYFQGNSAPDKSGLPSDRFSAERTGGSVSTLTIQRTQQEDSAVYLCASSLSGVGYGYTFGSGTRLTVV.

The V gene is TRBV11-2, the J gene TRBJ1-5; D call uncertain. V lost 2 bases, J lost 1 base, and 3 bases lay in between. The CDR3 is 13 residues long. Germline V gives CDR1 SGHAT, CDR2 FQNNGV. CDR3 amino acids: CASSLRSNQPQHF. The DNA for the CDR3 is TGTGCCAGCAGCTTAAGGAGCAATCAGCCCCAGCATTTT.

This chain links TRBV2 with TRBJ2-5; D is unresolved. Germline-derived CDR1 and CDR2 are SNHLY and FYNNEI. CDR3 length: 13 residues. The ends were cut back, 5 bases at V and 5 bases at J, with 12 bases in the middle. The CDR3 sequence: CASSKSAKETQYF. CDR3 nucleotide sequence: TGTGCCAGCAGTAAATCGGCCAAGGAGACCCAGTACTTC.

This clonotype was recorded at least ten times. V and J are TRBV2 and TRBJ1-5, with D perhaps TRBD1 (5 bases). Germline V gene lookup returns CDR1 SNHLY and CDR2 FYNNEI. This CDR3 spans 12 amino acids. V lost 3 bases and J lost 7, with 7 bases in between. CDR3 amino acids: CASSDGAQPQHF. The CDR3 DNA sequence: TGTGCCAGCAGTGATGGGGCCCAGCCCCAGCATTTT.

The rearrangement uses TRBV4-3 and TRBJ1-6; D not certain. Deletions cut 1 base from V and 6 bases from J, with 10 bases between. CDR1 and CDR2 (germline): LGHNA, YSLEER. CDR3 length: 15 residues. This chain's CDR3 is CASSQASGSNSPLHF. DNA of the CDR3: TGCGCCAGCAGCCAAGCCTCTGGCTCTAATTCACCCCTCCACTTT.

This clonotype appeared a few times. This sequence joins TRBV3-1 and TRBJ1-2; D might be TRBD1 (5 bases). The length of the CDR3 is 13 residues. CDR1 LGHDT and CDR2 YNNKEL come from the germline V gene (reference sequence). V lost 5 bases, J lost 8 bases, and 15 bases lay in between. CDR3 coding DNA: TGTGCCAGCAGCTCTATAGGGGAGGGAGGCTACACCTTC. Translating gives CASSSIGEGGYTF.

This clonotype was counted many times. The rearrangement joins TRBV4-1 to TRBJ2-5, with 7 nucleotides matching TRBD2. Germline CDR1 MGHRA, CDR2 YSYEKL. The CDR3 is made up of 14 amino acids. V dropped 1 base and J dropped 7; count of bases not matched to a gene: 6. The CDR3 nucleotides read TGCGCCAGCAGCCAAGCTAGCGGTTTGGGGACCCAGTACTTC. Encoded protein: CASSQASGLGTQYF.